This is a list of T cell receptor beta chains from one sample in a study of blood T cell repertoires in COVID-19. Method: immunoSEQ multiplex PCR; TCRdb's copy keeps in-frame clones and lacks some. The sample has 150,000 to 200,000 clones, roughly 86% seen once. Sequencing was done on a sample of peripheral blood. The receptors here all came from a woman aged 55-70 years who had recovered from COVID-19. Both conserved end residues are part of each CDR3. D genes are given only for firm matches. Rows give clone size only sometimes, using once, few, many, or a class for an expanded clone.

v_gene	j_gene	len	d_gene	abundance	CDR3nt	CDR3aa
TRBV4-3	TRBJ2-3	14	.	.	TGCGCCAGCAGCCAACTTTTCTCCTCAGATACGCAGTATTTT	CASSQLFSSDTQYF
TRBV18	TRBJ1-5	15	.	.	TGTGCCAGCTCTCCCTTGGCGGATTCGGATCAGCCCCAGCATTTT	CASSPLADSDQPQHF
TRBV6-5	TRBJ1-2	15	TRBD1	once	TGTGCCAGCGGATTGCAGGGGGGTTCGGGGTATGGCTACACCTTC	CASGLQGGSGYGYTF
TRBV6-1	TRBJ2-3	18	TRBD2	.	TGTGCCAGCAGTGAAGGGGCTAGCGGGGGGAAATTCACAGATACGCAGTATTTT	CASSEGASGGKFTDTQYF
TRBV20-1	TRBJ2-7	15	.	.	TGCAGTGCTAGTAACCCAGGGGAAAGCTCCTACGAGCAGTACTTC	CSASNPGESSYEQYF
TRBV5-1	TRBJ2-7	16	.	.	TGCGCCAGCAGCTTGGCCCTAGGACATCTGATTCACGAGCAGTACTTC	CASSLALGHLIHEQYF
TRBV2	TRBJ2-7	11	.	.	TGTGCCAGCAGTGACACCTACGAGCAGTACTTC	CASSDTYEQYF
TRBV15	TRBJ1-5	17	TRBD1	.	TGTGCCACCAGCAAATCTTCCGGGACAGGGGTTGGGAGGCCCCAGCATTTT	CATSKSSGTGVGRPQHF
TRBV2	TRBJ2-7	13	TRBD1	.	TGTGCCAGCAGTGGGACAGGTTCAAGCGAGCAGTACTTC	CASSGTGSSEQYF
TRBV7-2	TRBJ2-1	13	.	.	TGTGCCAGCAGCTCCTCAGCGAAGGATGAGCAGTTCTTC	CASSSSAKDEQFF
TRBV9	TRBJ2-2	16	TRBD1	.	TGTGCCAGCAGCGCGTACAGGGGGCAGGACACCGGGGAGCTGTTTTTT	CASSAYRGQDTGELFF
TRBV18	TRBJ2-7	15	.	.	TGTGCCAGCTCACCACCGTTGAGGGGGATGAACGAGCAGTACTTC	CASSPPLRGMNEQYF
TRBV5-1	TRBJ1-2	12	.	few	TGCGCCAGCAGCTTGGATGCGGATGGCTACACCTTC	CASSLDADGYTF
TRBV25-1	TRBJ2-7	14	.	.	TGTGCCAGCAGTGGTACAGGGCTGTCCTACGAGCAGTACTTC	CASSGTGLSYEQYF
TRBV28	TRBJ1-1	12	.	.	TGTGCCAGCATCATACAGTGCACTGAAGCTTTCTTT	CASIIQCTEAFF
TRBV7-3	TRBJ1-6	15	.	.	TGTGCCAGCAGCTCCGACGGGGCCTATAATTCACCCCTCCACTTT	CASSSDGAYNSPLHF
TRBV4-1	TRBJ2-2	16	TRBD1	.	TGCGCCAGCAGCCAAGATGGGACAGTTGGCAGGGGGGAGCTGTTTTTT	CASSQDGTVGRGELFF
TRBV18	TRBJ2-5	13	TRBD2	few	TGTGCCAGCTCGCTAGCGGACCAAGAGACCCAGTACTTC	CASSLADQETQYF
TRBV27	TRBJ2-1	18	TRBD2	.	TGTGCCAGCCTCCGACCGGGACTAGCGGGGGGATCCTACAATGAGCAGTTCTTC	CASLRPGLAGGSYNEQFF
TRBV6-4	TRBJ2-3	16	TRBD2	.	TGTGCCAGCAGCTGTATAGCGGGGGGCCCCACAGATACGCAGTATTTT	CASSCIAGGPTDTQYF